This TCR beta chain was sequenced for a study of shared T cell receptors in the human thymus. The data were produced by immunoSEQ multiplex PCR, yet TCRdb's version contains in-frame clones alone and is incomplete. The sample yields over 650,000 clones, 70% to 90% seen once. The CDR3 runs 16 residues. Germline lookup yields CDR1 SGHTA and CDR2 FQGNSA. V dropped 1 base and J dropped 6 bases, with 16 bases sitting between them. These data also formed part of another study, on human thymus T cells. This second report adds: Resections that were taken during corrective heart surgery supplied the thymus tissue. What appeared biased in thymic and blood repertoires was the usage of V and J genes.

The chain has TRBV7-2 and TRBJ2-1; no reliable D call. This clonotype originated in a boy younger than two with a congenital heart defect. The sequenced sample was thymocytes. For the CDR3, the DNA is TGTGCCAGCAGCTTAGGGCTCCTACCTCGCGGCAATGAGCAGTTCTTC. It yields the protein CASSLGLLPRGNEQFF. The full variable domain, its missing parts supplied by reference TRBV7-2 and TRBJ2-1, is GAGVSQSPSNKVTEKGKDVELRCDPISGHTALYWYRQSLGQGLEFLIYFQGNSAPDKSGLPSDRFSAERTGGSVSTLTIQRTQQEDSAVYLCASSLGLLPRGNEQFFGPGTRLTVL.